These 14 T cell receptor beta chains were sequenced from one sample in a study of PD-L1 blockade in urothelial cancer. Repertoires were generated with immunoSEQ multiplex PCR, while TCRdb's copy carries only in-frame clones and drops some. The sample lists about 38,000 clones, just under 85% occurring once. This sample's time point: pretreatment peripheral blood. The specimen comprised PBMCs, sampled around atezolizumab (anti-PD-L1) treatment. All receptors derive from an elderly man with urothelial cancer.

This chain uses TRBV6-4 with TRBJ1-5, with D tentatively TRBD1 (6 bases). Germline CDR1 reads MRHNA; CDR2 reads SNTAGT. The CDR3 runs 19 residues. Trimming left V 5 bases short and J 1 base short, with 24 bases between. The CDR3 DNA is TGTGCCAGCAGTCAACATCTCCACAGGGAAGAGGAAAGCAATCAGCCCCAGCATTTT. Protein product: CASSQHLHREEESNQPQHF.

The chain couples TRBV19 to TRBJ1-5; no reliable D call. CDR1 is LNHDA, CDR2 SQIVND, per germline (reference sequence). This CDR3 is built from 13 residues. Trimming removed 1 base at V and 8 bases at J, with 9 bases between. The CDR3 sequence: CASSIVRSEPQHF. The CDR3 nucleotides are TGTGCCAGTAGTATAGTGCGTTCTGAGCCCCAGCATTTT.

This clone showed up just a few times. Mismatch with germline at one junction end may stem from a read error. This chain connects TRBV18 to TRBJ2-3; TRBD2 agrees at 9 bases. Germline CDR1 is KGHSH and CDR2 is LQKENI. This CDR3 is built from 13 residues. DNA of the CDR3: TGTGCCAGCTCACCACCGGGGTTTGGGACTAGCATGTTT. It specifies CASSPPGFGTSMF. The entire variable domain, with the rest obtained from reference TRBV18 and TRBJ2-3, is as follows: NAGVMQNPRHLVRRRGQEARLRCSPMKGHSHVYWYRQLPEEGLKFMVYLQKENIIDESGMPKERFSAEFPKEGPSILRIQQVVRGDSAAYFCASSPPGFGTSMFGPGTRLTVL.

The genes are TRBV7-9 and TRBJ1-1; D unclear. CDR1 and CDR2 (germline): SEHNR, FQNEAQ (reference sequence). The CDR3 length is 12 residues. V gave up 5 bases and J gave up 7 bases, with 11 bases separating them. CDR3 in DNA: TGTGCCAGCAGCCGAGAAGCGGGTGAAGCTTTCTTT. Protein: CASSREAGEAFF.

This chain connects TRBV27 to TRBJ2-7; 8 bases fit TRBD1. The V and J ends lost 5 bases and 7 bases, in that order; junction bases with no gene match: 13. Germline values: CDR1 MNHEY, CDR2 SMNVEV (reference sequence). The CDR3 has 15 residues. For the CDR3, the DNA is TGTGCCAGCAGTCCTCTGGGGCAGGGGGCTGGGGAGCAGTACTTC. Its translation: CASSPLGQGAGEQYF.

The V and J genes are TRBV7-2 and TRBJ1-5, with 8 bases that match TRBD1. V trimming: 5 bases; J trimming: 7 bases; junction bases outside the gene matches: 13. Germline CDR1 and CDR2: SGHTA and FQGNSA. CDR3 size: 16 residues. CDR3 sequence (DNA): TGTGCCAGCAGCCCCGTGACAGGGGCTGAGGGACAGCCCCAGCATTTT. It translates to CASSPVTGAEGQPQHF. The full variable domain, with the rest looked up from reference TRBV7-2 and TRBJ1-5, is GAGVSQSPSNKVTEKGKDVELRCDPISGHTALYWYRQSLGQGLEFLIYFQGNSAPDKSGLPSDRFSAERTGGSVSTLTIQRTQQEDSAVYLCASSPVTGAEGQPQHFGDGTRLSIL.

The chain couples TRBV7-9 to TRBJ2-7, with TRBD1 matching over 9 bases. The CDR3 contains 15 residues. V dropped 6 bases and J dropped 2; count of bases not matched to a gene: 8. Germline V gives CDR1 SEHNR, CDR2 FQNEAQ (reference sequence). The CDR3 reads CASRSGGTGPYEQYF. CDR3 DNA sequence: TGTGCCAGCAGATCAGGCGGGACAGGGCCCTACGAGCAGTACTTC.

CDR3 nucleotide sequence: TGTGCCACCAGCAGAGATCGGGGGGAGCAGTACTTC. Protein: CATSRDRGEQYF. V is TRBV15 and J is TRBJ2-7; TRBD2 is a possible D gene (6 bases). This CDR3 is built from 12 residues. Trimming took off 0 bases at V and 7 bases at J, with 7 bases between the two ends. Germline V CDR1 and CDR2: LNHNV, YYDKDF (reference sequence). Based on the CDR3 plus reference TRBV15 and TRBJ2-7, the full variable domain is DAMVIQNPRYQVTQFGKPVTLSCSQTLNHNVMYWYQQKSSQAPKLLFHYYDKDFNNEADTPDNFQSRRPNTSFCFLDIRSPGLGDTAMYLCATSRDRGEQYFGPGTRLTVT.

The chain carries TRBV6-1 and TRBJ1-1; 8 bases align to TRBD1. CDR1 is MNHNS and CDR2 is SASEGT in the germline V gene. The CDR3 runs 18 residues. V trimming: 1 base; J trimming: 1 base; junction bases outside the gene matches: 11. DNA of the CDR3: TGTGCCAGCAGTGAAGGGGCGGCAGGGGGCTTTAGGAACACTGAAGCTTTCTTT. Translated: CASSEGAAGGFRNTEAFF.

CDR3 residues: CASSIGWRGQRSYNEQFF. The CDR3 region has the DNA TGTGCCAGTAGTATAGGTTGGCGGGGGCAAAGGTCCTACAATGAGCAGTTCTTC. The V call is TRBV19, the J call TRBJ2-1; tentatively, D is TRBD2 (7 bases). Germline values: CDR1 LNHDA, CDR2 SQIVND (reference sequence). The CDR3 totals 18 residues. V shed 1 base and J shed 1 base, with 17 bases lying between them.

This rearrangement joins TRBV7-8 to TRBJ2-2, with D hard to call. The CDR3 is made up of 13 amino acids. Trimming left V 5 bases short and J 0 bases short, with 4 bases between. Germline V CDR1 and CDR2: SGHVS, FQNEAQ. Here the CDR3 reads CASSPSNTGELFF. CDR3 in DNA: TGTGCCAGCAGCCCTTCGAACACCGGGGAGCTGTTTTTT.

CDR3 amino acids: CASRLDRAGANVLTF. Written as DNA, the CDR3 is TGTGCCAGTAGGCTTGACAGGGCCGGGGCCAACGTCCTGACTTTC. J is TRBJ2-6 and V is TRBV19; 7 bases fit TRBD1. This CDR3 is 15 amino acids long. Unmatched junction bases numbered 6, after V lost 6 bases and J lost 4 bases. CDR1 is LNHDA and CDR2 is SQIVND in the germline V gene (reference sequence).

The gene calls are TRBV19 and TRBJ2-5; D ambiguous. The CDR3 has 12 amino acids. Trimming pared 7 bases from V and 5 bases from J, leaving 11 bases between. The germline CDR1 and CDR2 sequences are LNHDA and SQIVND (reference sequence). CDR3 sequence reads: CASTLHGETQYF. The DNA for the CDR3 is TGTGCCAGTACCCTTCACGGGGAGACCCAGTACTTC.

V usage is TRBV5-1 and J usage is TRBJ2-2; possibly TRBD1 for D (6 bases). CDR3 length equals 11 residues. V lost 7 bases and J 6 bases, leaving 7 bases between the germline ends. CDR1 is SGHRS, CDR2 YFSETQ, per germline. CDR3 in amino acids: CASAGAGELFF. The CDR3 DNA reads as TGCGCCAGCGCAGGGGCCGGGGAGCTGTTTTTT.